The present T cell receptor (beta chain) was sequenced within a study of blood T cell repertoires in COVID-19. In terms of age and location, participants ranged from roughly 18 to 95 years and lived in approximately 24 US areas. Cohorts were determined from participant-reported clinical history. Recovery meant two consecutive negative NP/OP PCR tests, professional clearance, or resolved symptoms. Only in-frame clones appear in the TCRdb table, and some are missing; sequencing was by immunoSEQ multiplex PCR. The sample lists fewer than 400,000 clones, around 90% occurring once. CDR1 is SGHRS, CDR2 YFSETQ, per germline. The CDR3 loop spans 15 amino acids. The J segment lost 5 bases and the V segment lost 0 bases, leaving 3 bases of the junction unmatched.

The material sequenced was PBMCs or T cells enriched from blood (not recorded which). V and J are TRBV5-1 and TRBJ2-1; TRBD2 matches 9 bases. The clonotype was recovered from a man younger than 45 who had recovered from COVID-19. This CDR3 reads CASSLGRGGHNEQFF. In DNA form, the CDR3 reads TGCGCCAGCAGCTTGGGGCGGGGGGGCCACAATGAGCAGTTCTTC. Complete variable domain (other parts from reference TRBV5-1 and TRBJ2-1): KAGVTQTPRYLIKTRGQQVTLSCSPISGHRSVSWYQQTPGQGLQFLFEYFSETQRNKGNFPGRFSGRQFSNSRSEMNVSTLELGDSALYLCASSLGRGGHNEQFFGPGTRLTVL.